The next 10 T cell receptor beta chains were all read from a single sample in a study of T cell changes during pregnancy in multiple sclerosis. The protocol was immunoSEQ multiplex PCR, while the TCRdb copy is restricted to in-frame clones and leaves out a portion. The table includes under 95,000 clones, 75% to 95% detected once. The input for sequencing was peripheral blood, taken after pregnancy. These receptors were obtained from a female donor in good health, enrolled as a control in a pregnancy study.

This clone was seen once. The chain employs TRBV4-3 and TRBJ1-2; possible D gene TRBD1, 6 bases. The germline V gene encodes CDR1 LGHNA and CDR2 YSLEER. The CDR3 consists of 14 residues. Between the trimmed V and J ends, which lost 2 bases and 3 bases, there was a span of 10 bases. CDR3 protein: CASSQNRVDYGYTF. The CDR3 nucleotides are TGCGCCAGCAGCCAAAACAGGGTCGACTATGGCTACACCTTC.

The genes are TRBV4-3 and TRBJ2-3, with a weak D call TRBD2 (5 bases). This CDR3 spans 14 amino acids. Germline lookup yields CDR1 LGHNA and CDR2 YSLEER. With 1 base removed from V and 1 base from J, the gap between germline ends came to 6 bases. CDR3 in amino acids: CASSQGGGTDTQYF. The CDR3 DNA sequence: TGCGCCAGCAGCCAAGGGGGAGGCACAGATACGCAGTATTTT.

This chain links TRBV7-2 with TRBJ1-1; D is unresolved. V lost 2 bases to trimming and J lost 0 bases, with 10 bases between them. The CDR3 loop spans 15 amino acids. Germline V gene lookup returns CDR1 SGHTA and CDR2 FQGNSA. The CDR3 DNA reads TGTGCCAGCAGCTTACCCGGGGTAATGAACACTGAAGCTTTCTTT. Translated: CASSLPGVMNTEAFF.

This clone was picked up one time. This chain connects TRBV25-1 to TRBJ2-7; the D gene is possibly TRBD1 (5 bases). Germline CDR1 and CDR2: MGHDK and SYGVNS. The CDR3 runs 13 residues. V dropped 10 bases and J dropped 3 bases, with 16 bases sitting between them. The chain's CDR3 is CAIEDTYSYEQYF. For the CDR3, the DNA is TGTGCCATCGAGGACACGTATAGCTACGAGCAGTACTTC.

J is TRBJ1-2 and V is TRBV6-5; D might be TRBD1 (5 bases). V dropped 4 bases and J dropped 4 bases, with 10 bases sitting between them. The CDR3 runs to 13 residues. Germline values: CDR1 MNHEY, CDR2 SVGAGI. CDR3 sequence: CASSSQGFYGYTF. For the CDR3, the DNA is TGTGCCAGCAGTTCGCAGGGATTCTATGGCTACACCTTC.

The chain recombines TRBV4-3 with TRBJ1-4; maybe TRBD1 (5 bases). The CDR3 has 18 residues. Trimming left V 0 bases short and J 3 bases short, with 17 bases between. The V gene's germline CDR1 is LGHNA and CDR2 YSLEER. The CDR3 region has the DNA TGCGCCAGCAGCCAAGAGACCGGGGGTTTGCGTGCTAATGAAAAACTGTTTTTT. Translated, it gives CASSQETGGLRANEKLFF.

The V gene is TRBV9, the J gene TRBJ1-3, with TRBD1 identical over 8 bases. This CDR3 has 15 residues. Germline CDR1 SGDLS, CDR2 YYNGEE. Trimming took 4 bases from V and 0 from J; bases not matched to a gene: 3. The CDR3 DNA reads as TGTGCCAGCAGCACAGGGGGTAGCTCTGGAAACACCATATATTTT. Its translation: CASSTGGSSGNTIYF.

The V gene is TRBV2, the J gene TRBJ2-2; 9 bases map to TRBD1. The CDR3 loop spans 15 amino acids. Germline loops: CDR1 SNHLY, CDR2 FYNNEI. V was pared by 6 bases and J by 1 base, with 3 bases of the junction left unmatched. CDR3 nucleotide sequence: TGTGCCAGCAGGGGACAGGGAAAGAACACCGGGGAGCTGTTTTTT. This gives the protein CASRGQGKNTGELFF.

CDR3 region: CASTLGQGSYGNTIYF. For the CDR3, the DNA is TGTGCCAGCACTTTGGGACAGGGCTCTTATGGAAACACCATATATTTT. The chain uses TRBV6-6 and TRBJ1-3, with 9 bases lining up with TRBD1. J gave up 3 bases and V 7 bases, and 10 bases lay outside the gene matches. From germline, CDR1 is MNHNY and CDR2 SVGAGI (reference sequence). The CDR3 length is 16 residues.

The chain employs TRBV5-6 and TRBJ1-6; D possibly corresponds to TRBD1 (5 bases). Germline V gene lookup returns CDR1 SGHDT and CDR2 YYEEEE. Trimming removed 0 bases at V and 5 bases at J, with 12 bases between. The CDR3 has 16 amino acids. CDR3 residues: CASSLEQGINNSPLHF. In nucleotides, the CDR3 is TGTGCCAGCAGCTTGGAGCAGGGAATTAATAATTCACCCCTCCACTTT.